A single sample is the source of the 29 T cell receptor beta chains below, sequenced in a study of Graves' ophthalmopathy and Graves' hyperthyroidism. Amplification targeted the TCR beta CDR3 regions, with RNA transcripts as the source material. RT-PCR in the first round used HTBI primers; a second-round multiplex PCR followed. One entry per CDR3 protein results from TCRdb running MiXCR on the multiplex PCR reads. The repertoire holds hundreds of thousands of distinct CDR3 sequences, with roughly 41% as singletons. The sequenced sample was peripheral blood. These receptors all stem from an adult man with Graves' ophthalmopathy.

The chain couples TRBV11-1 to TRBJ2-3, with 10 positions matching TRBD2. This CDR3 is built from 18 residues. J gave up 0 bases and V 3 bases, and 9 bases lay outside the gene matches. Looked up from germline, CDR1 is SGHAT and CDR2 is FQDESV (reference sequence). The CDR3 nucleotides read TGTGCCAGCAGCTTTAAGCGGGAGGGAAGCCCTAGCACAGATACGCAGTATTTT. This encodes CASSFKREGSPSTDTQYF.

In the case of this clonotype: A much larger clone sits a single nucleotide away, making a read error possible. Because it lacks the conserved phenylalanine or tryptophan at the end, this CDR3 is likely a read error. The chain combines TRBV12-3 or TRBV12-4 with TRBJ1-1; D is undetermined. Trimming pared 3 bases from V and 4 bases from J, leaving 9 bases between. The CDR3 is 13 residues long. CDR3 in amino acids: CASSFFRVTEAFS. The CDR3 DNA reads as TGTGCCAGCAGTTTTTTCCGGGTCACTGAAGCTTTCTCT.

This clonotype was seen ten or more times. The junction shows a germline mismatch at one end, possibly a read error. V is TRBV15 and J is TRBJ1-6; possible D gene TRBD1, 5 bases. CDR3 size: 14 residues. Looked up from germline, CDR1 is LNHNV and CDR2 is YYDKDF (reference sequence). The CDR3 sequence: CATSGDSDNSPLHF. CDR3 DNA: TGTGCCACCAGCGGGGACTCCGATAATTCACCCCTCCACTTT.

This chain joins TRBV20-1 and TRBJ1-5, with unresolved D. Trimming took off 3 bases at V and 1 base at J, with 13 bases between the two ends. The CDR3 loop spans 15 amino acids. Germline CDR1 and CDR2: DFQATT and SNEGSKA (reference sequence). In DNA form, the CDR3 reads TGCAGTGCTAGTATTCTCTCTGGGAGCAATCAGCCCCAGCATTTT. Its translation is CSASILSGSNQPQHF.

This rearrangement joins TRBV11-1 to TRBJ2-7; TRBD2 is a possible D gene (5 bases). Trimming removed 11 bases from V and 5 bases from J, with 13 bases in between. This CDR3 comprises 11 residues. The germline V gene encodes CDR1 SGHAT and CDR2 FQDESV (reference sequence). The DNA for the CDR3 is TGTGCCTGGAGCATCGGGAACGAGCAGTACTTC. Amino acid sequence: CAWSIGNEQYF. The complete variable domain, with remaining parts taken from reference TRBV11-1 and TRBJ2-7, reads EAEVAQSPRYKITEKSQAVAFWCDPISGHATLYWYRQILGQGPELLVQFQDESVVDDSQLPKDRFSAERLKGVDSTLKIQPAELGDSAMYLCAWSIGNEQYFGPGTRLTVT.

This chain joins TRBV10-3 and TRBJ1-1; D is possibly TRBD1 (5 bases). The CDR3 loop spans 15 amino acids. CDR1 and CDR2 from the germline V gene are ENHRY and SYGVKD. Trimming left V 10 bases short and J 5 bases short, with 23 bases between. The CDR3 coding sequence is TGTGCCAGCAGCTCTCTTGGGGCAGCGGGGACTGAAGCTTTCTTT. Protein product: CASSSLGAAGTEAFF.

As for this clonotype: One base away lies a much larger clone, so this may be a sequencing read error. The chain has TRBV29-1 and TRBJ2-2; D is possibly TRBD2 (5 bases). The CDR3 sequence is 12 residues long. Germline assignment: CDR1 SQVTM and CDR2 ANQGSEA. V lost 2 bases and J lost 6, with 7 bases in between. The CDR3 DNA sequence: TGCAGCGTTGAAATGAGGGCCGGGGAGCTGTTTTTT. Its translation is CSVEMRAGELFF.

This chain connects TRBV15 to TRBJ1-2; TRBD1 is a possible D gene (5 bases). The ends were cut back, 3 bases at V and 6 bases at J, with 11 bases in the middle. The germline V gene encodes CDR1 LNHNV and CDR2 YYDKDF (reference sequence). The CDR3 is 13 residues long. Written as DNA, the CDR3 is TGTGCCACCAGCAGCAGCAGGGCCGATGGCTACACCTTC. Protein product: CATSSSRADGYTF.

This clonotype was seen at least ten times. The chain links TRBV9 to TRBJ2-2, with D hard to call. Germline CDR1 SGDLS, CDR2 YYNGEE. This CDR3 is built from 13 residues. The V gene lost 5 bases and the J gene lost 1 base, with 6 bases spanning the gap. CDR3: CASSVGNTGELFF. The CDR3, as DNA: TGTGCCAGCAGTGTCGGGAACACCGGGGAGCTGTTTTTT.

This clonotype was picked up one time. One end of the junction is discordant with germline, which a read error may explain. The rearrangement joins TRBV24-1 to TRBJ2-7, with TRBD2 matching 11 bases. The V gene's germline CDR1 is KGHDR and CDR2 SFDVKD. This CDR3 has 16 residues. CDR3 sequence (DNA): TGTGCCAGCAGTCTACTGACTAGCGGGACCTCTATCGAGCAGTACTTC. As protein: CASSLLTSGTSIEQYF.

The chain uses TRBV29-1 and TRBJ1-1, with TRBD1 identical over 10 bases. Germline V lookup: CDR1 SQVTM, CDR2 ANQGSEA. V shed 3 bases and J 12 bases; nucleotides not matched to a gene: 7. CDR3 length equals 12 residues. The CDR3 spells CSVDGTGDHPFF. CDR3 sequence (DNA): TGCAGCGTTGACGGGACAGGGGATCATCCTTTCTTT.

This chain joins TRBV7-2 and TRBJ2-7, with D perhaps matching TRBD2 (5 bases). Germline V CDR1 and CDR2: SGHTA, FQGNSA. The CDR3 totals 14 residues. Trimming removed 6 bases from V and 7 bases from J, with 19 bases in between. The CDR3 protein is CASSLSFGVLEQYF. CDR3 coding DNA: TGTGCCAGCAGTTTATCTTTCGGGGTGCTGGAGCAGTACTTC.

This clonotype appeared a few times. The rearrangement links TRBV7-9 to TRBJ1-1; D unclear. V gave up 5 bases and J gave up 1 base, with 5 bases separating them. CDR3 length: 12 residues. Germline V lookup: CDR1 SEHNR, CDR2 FQNEAQ (reference sequence). CDR3: CASSPSNTEAFF. The CDR3 DNA reads TGTGCCAGCAGCCCGTCGAACACTGAAGCTTTCTTT.

In its sample, this clonotype was seen once. The V call is TRBV7-9, the J call TRBJ1-1; D is possibly TRBD1 (5 bases). The CDR3 has 16 residues. With 6 bases removed from V and 4 bases from J, the gap between germline ends came to 21 bases. The germline gives CDR1 SEHNR, CDR2 FQNEAQ (reference sequence). In DNA, the CDR3 is TGTGCCAGCAGTTCGAGGGTGGGGGTCAAGAGCACTGAAGCTTTCTTT. The encoded protein is CASSSRVGVKSTEAFF.

This clonotype has only a few counts. At one of its ends the junction is not consistent with the germline gene, which may arise from a read error. The rearrangement joins TRBV24-1 to TRBJ2-2; D is unclear. This CDR3 contains 14 residues. The germline V gene has CDR1 KGHDR and CDR2 SFDVKD. The CDR3 region is CTTSAFRNTGELFF. The CDR3 nucleotides read TGTACCACCAGTGCCTTCAGGAACACCGGGGAGCTGTTTTTT.

This clonotype was counted many times. The chain has TRBV7-4 and TRBJ1-3; 9 bases align to TRBD1. Germline CDR1 SGHVT, CDR2 SQSDAQ. The length of the CDR3 is 16 residues. Losses at the gene ends were 5 bases for V and 0 bases for J; bases not matched to a gene: 5. For the CDR3, the DNA is TGTGCCAGCAGCCCACCGGGACAGGGCTCTGGAAACACCATATATTTT. It is translated as CASSPPGQGSGNTIYF.

The chain uses TRBV19 and TRBJ2-5, with unresolved D. The CDR3 totals 13 residues. V shed 6 bases and J shed 9 bases, with 17 bases lying between them. Germline CDR1 is LNHDA and CDR2 is SQIVND (reference sequence). CDR3 sequence: CASRSSVGLAQYF. Written as DNA, the CDR3 is TGTGCCAGTAGAAGCTCGGTTGGGCTGGCCCAGTACTTC.

This clonotype was observed at least ten times. V is TRBV19 and J is TRBJ1-4; no clear D gene. Germline lookup yields CDR1 LNHDA and CDR2 SQIVND (reference sequence). This CDR3 region has 12 residues. V gave up 9 bases and J gave up 6 bases, with 11 bases separating them. The DNA of the CDR3 is TGTGCCAGATGCCCGGGGTATGAAAAACTGTTTTTT. As protein: CARCPGYEKLFF.

At least ten counts were recorded for this clonotype. This rearrangement joins TRBV20-1 to TRBJ1-2; D not resolved. The CDR3 sequence is 13 residues long. Trimming left V 3 bases short and J 6 bases short, with 14 bases between. The germline gives CDR1 DFQATT, CDR2 SNEGSKA (reference sequence). CDR3 amino acids: CSARVMGRHGYTF. Here the CDR3 DNA reads TGCAGTGCTAGGGTAATGGGGAGACATGGCTACACCTTC.

This rearrangement joins TRBV6-5 to TRBJ1-2, with D tentatively TRBD1 (6 bases). Germline lookup yields CDR1 MNHEY and CDR2 SVGAGI. CDR3 length: 15 residues. V gave up 1 base and J gave up 2 bases, with 11 bases separating them. As DNA, the CDR3 is TGTGCCAGCAGTTACTTGGCGGGGGCCAACTATGGCTACACCTTC. The encoded protein is CASSYLAGANYGYTF.

The chain couples TRBV24-1 to TRBJ2-2; 7 nucleotides agree with TRBD2. V shed 4 bases and J 1 base; nucleotides not matched to a gene: 11. Per the germline V gene, CDR1 is KGHDR and CDR2 is SFDVKD. The CDR3 is 18 residues long. The chain's CDR3 is CATSEASGRLRNTGELFF. The CDR3, as DNA: TGTGCCACCAGTGAGGCTAGCGGAAGATTAAGGAACACCGGGGAGCTGTTTTTT.

The rearrangement links TRBV24-1 to TRBJ1-5; weak D call: TRBD1 (5 bases). Between the trimmed V and J ends, which lost 4 bases and 7 bases, there was a span of 13 bases. Germline CDR1 and CDR2: KGHDR and SFDVKD. The CDR3 spans 14 residues. This chain's CDR3 is CATSEPGSGQPQHF. Written as DNA, the CDR3 is TGTGCCACCAGTGAACCAGGGTCGGGGCAGCCCCAGCATTTT.

This clonotype was detected ten times or more. The gene calls are TRBV10-3 and TRBJ2-2; D is possibly TRBD1 (6 bases). Deletions cut 0 bases from V and 8 bases from J, with 13 bases between. This CDR3 spans 15 amino acids. CDR1 and CDR2 from the germline V gene are ENHRY and SYGVKD. The CDR3 sequence: CAISESGTSAGELFF. In DNA form, the CDR3 reads TGTGCCATCAGTGAGTCCGGGACAAGCGCTGGGGAGCTGTTTTTT.

This clonotype was observed a few times. The genes are TRBV7-2 and TRBJ1-4, with D unclear. This CDR3 is 14 amino acids long. CDR1 and CDR2 from the germline V gene are SGHTA and FQGNSA. V was trimmed by 1 base and J by 8 bases, leaving 11 bases between them. CDR3 region: CASSLERASEKLFF. Here the CDR3 DNA reads TGTGCCAGCAGCTTAGAGAGGGCGAGCGAAAAACTGTTTTTT.

This rearrangement joins TRBV5-4 to TRBJ2-5, with D tentatively TRBD2 (6 bases). CDR3 length: 16 residues. V lost 4 bases and J lost 2, with 18 bases in between. Per the germline V gene, CDR1 is SGHNT and CDR2 is YYREEE (reference sequence). The CDR3 nucleotides are TGTGCCAGCAGCCGCCGGGCTAGCGCTATTCAAGAGACCCAGTACTTC. Translating it yields CASSRRASAIQETQYF.

The chain recombines TRBV24-1 with TRBJ2-3; D is possibly TRBD1 (5 bases). The germline gives CDR1 KGHDR, CDR2 SFDVKD. The CDR3 covers 15 residues. Trimming took 0 bases from V and 2 from J, leaving 8 bases between them. CDR3 loop: CATSDLQDNTDTQYF. CDR3 in DNA: TGTGCCACCAGTGATTTGCAGGACAACACAGATACGCAGTATTTT.

The chain carries TRBV5-6 and TRBJ1-1; 8 bases are a match to TRBD1. CDR3 length: 14 amino acids. From germline, CDR1 is SGHDT and CDR2 YYEEEE. V dropped 5 bases and J dropped 5; count of bases not matched to a gene: 8. The CDR3 protein is CASRGDRGFTEAFF. The CDR3 DNA follows: TGTGCCAGCAGAGGAGACAGGGGTTTTACTGAAGCTTTCTTT.

The chain has TRBV15 and TRBJ1-3; D is ambiguous. In germline, CDR1 is LNHNV, CDR2 YYDKDF (reference sequence). CDR3 length equals 15 residues. V lost 5 bases to trimming and J lost 2 bases, with 13 bases between them. CDR3 sequence reads: CATSPSKVTGNTIYF. CDR3 in DNA: TGTGCCACCAGCCCTTCGAAGGTCACTGGAAACACCATATATTTT. Complete variable domain (other parts from reference TRBV15 and TRBJ1-3): DAMVIQNPRYQVTQFGKPVTLSCSQTLNHNVMYWYQQKSSQAPKLLFHYYDKDFNNEADTPDNFQSRRPNTSFCFLDIRSPGLGDTAMYLCATSPSKVTGNTIYFGEGSWLTVV.

This clonotype came up many times. This sequence joins TRBV19 and TRBJ1-5; D gene uncertain. V shed 8 bases and J shed 2 bases, with 13 bases lying between them. The length of the CDR3 is 14 residues. Germline CDR1 LNHDA, CDR2 SQIVND (reference sequence). The CDR3 reads CASAISQGNQPQHF. In DNA, the CDR3 is TGTGCCAGTGCTATCTCGCAGGGCAATCAGCCCCAGCATTTT.